A selection of T cell receptor beta chains follows, all from one sample in a study of cytomegalovirus exposure and HLA in healthy donors. The method was immunoSEQ multiplex PCR; TCRdb's version includes in-frame clones alone and lacks a portion of them. Among approximately 110,000 clones listed, roughly 80% were seen once. Input material: PBMCs. All receptors come from a woman between 40 and 55 years old in good health and CMV-seronegative. Both conserved end residues are part of each CDR3. A D gene is named only where the DNA matches it firmly. Rows may omit the clone size; those that give it use once, few, many or a size class.

>-|TRBD1|TRBV19|TRBJ2-1
CASSIGPGGFNEQFF
TGTGCCAGTAGTATTGGTCCAGGGGGCTTTAATGAGCAGTTCTTC
>-|TRBD2|TRBV5-4|TRBJ2-7
CASSLRDYPREQYF
TGTGCCAGCAGCCTAAGGGACTACCCACGCGAGCAGTACTTC
>-|TRBD2|TRBV25-1|TRBJ2-1
CASSQPGLAGFSNEQFF
TGTGCCAGCAGTCAGCCGGGACTAGCTGGATTCTCAAATGAGCAGTTCTTC
>-|TRBD1|TRBV7-2|TRBJ1-1
CASSWGQTFEAFF
TGTGCCAGCAGCTGGGGACAGACATTCGAAGCTTTCTTT
>-|-|TRBV4-3|TRBJ2-3
CASSQELAADTQYF
TGCGCCAGCAGCCAAGAGTTGGCAGCGGATACGCAGTATTTT
>-|TRBD2|TRBV5-1|TRBJ2-5
CASSLWGHGAEAGGETQYF
TGCGCCAGCAGCTTGTGGGGCCATGGGGCGGAAGCCGGGGGGGAGACCCAGTACTTC
>-|-|TRBV29-1|TRBJ2-3
CSVDQGDRPLMGRDTQYF
TGCAGCGTTGATCAGGGTGACAGGCCTTTGATGGGGAGAGATACGCAGTATTTT
>-|TRBD1|TRBV6-5|TRBJ2-7
CASRLPGQGSYEQYF
TGTGCCAGCAGACTACCGGGACAGGGGTCCTACGAGCAGTACTTC
>-|-|TRBV29-1|TRBJ2-5
CSVEGSDQETQYF
TGCAGCGTTGAGGGCTCCGACCAAGAGACCCAGTACTTC
>-|-|TRBV7-9|TRBJ1-5
CASSPLSGSNQPQHF
TGTGCCAGCAGCCCTTTGTCAGGGTCCAATCAGCCCCAGCATTTT
>-|TRBD2|TRBV19|TRBJ2-5
CASSSSLAARETQYF
TGTGCCAGTAGTTCCTCGCTAGCGGCCCGAGAGACCCAGTACTTC
>-|-|TRBV4-2|TRBJ1-1
CASSQGGRGGSDTEAFF
TGTGCCAGCAGCCAAGGGGGGCGAGGGGGTTCGGACACTGAAGCTTTCTTT
>-|TRBD1|TRBV6-1|TRBJ1-5
CASKVGTGNQPQHF
TGTGCCAGCAAGGTCGGGACAGGAAATCAGCCCCAGCATTTT
>few|-|TRBV7-9|TRBJ1-6
CASSPAVNSPLHF
TGTGCCAGCAGCCCCGCGGTCAATTCACCCCTCCACTTT
>-|TRBD1|TRBV30|TRBJ2-5
CAWRGGSWETQYF
TGTGCCTGGAGAGGGGGCTCGTGGGAGACCCAGTACTTC
>-|TRBD2|TRBV18|TRBJ2-1
CASSPPGLAGALSSYNEQFF
TGTGCCAGCTCACCACCTGGACTAGCGGGGGCTTTGAGCTCCTACAATGAGCAGTTCTTC
>-|TRBD2|TRBV10-3|TRBJ2-2
CAITGLAGTGELFF
TGTGCCATCACCGGCCTAGCGGGAACCGGGGAGCTGTTTTTT